Presented here are 14 T cell receptor beta chains from one specimen sequenced in a study of human T cells and chemical hapten exposure. Time point meaning: patch test 2, 6 weeks after DPC sensitization. Treatment denoted: therapeutic diphenylcyclopropenone sensitization with weekly scalp DPC. TCRdb re-derived calls from the RACE reads in MiXCR, one entry per CDR3 protein. This sample has a few hundred thousand distinct CDR3 sequences, with around 6% found just once. The specimen was whole blood, collected in connection with sensitization to the hapten diphenylcyclopropenone (DPC). The receptors shown here come from a woman under 30 with alopecia areata. Some clones in this sample may be carry-over from other donors' samples.

This clonotype was found many times. J is TRBJ1-5 and V is TRBV3-1, with D hard to call. The CDR3 contains 15 residues. Germline-derived CDR1 and CDR2 are LGHDT and YNNKEL (reference sequence). V lost 0 bases and J lost 5, with 11 bases in between. CDR3 region: CASSQDLSGDQPQHF. CDR3 DNA: TGTGCCAGCAGCCAAGATCTTTCGGGAGATCAGCCCCAGCATTTT. The full variable domain, completed using reference TRBV3-1 and TRBJ1-5, is DTAVSQTPKYLVTQMGNDKSIKCEQNLGHDTMYWYKQDSKKFLKIMFSYNNKELIINETVPNRFSPKSPDKAHLNLHINSLELGDSAVYFCASSQDLSGDQPQHFGDGTRLSIL.

This clonotype was seen only a few times. The chain uses TRBV20-1 and TRBJ2-7; weak D call: TRBD1 (5 bases). Germline V gene data show CDR1 as DFQATT and CDR2 as SNEGSKA (reference sequence). Trimming stripped 0 bases from V and 4 bases from J, with 16 bases between. The CDR3 length is 15 residues. CDR3 DNA: TGCAGTGCTAGAGATCCACGTACAGGAGATTACGAGCAGTACTTC. Translating it yields CSARDPRTGDYEQYF.

This clonotype came up a few times. The CDR3 sequence: CASSQPVRSYNSPLHF. In nucleotides, the CDR3 is TGCGCCAGCAGCCAACCAGTCCGCTCCTATAATTCACCCCTCCACTTT. The genes are TRBV4-1 and TRBJ1-6; D unresolved. V shed 2 bases and J shed 0 bases, with 8 bases lying between them. Per germline, CDR1 MGHRA and CDR2 YSYEKL. This CDR3 is built from 16 residues.

This clonotype occurred a few times. This chain links TRBV5-1 with TRBJ2-6; possibly TRBD2 for D (6 bases). CDR1 and CDR2 from the germline V gene are SGHRS and YFSETQ. The CDR3 covers 14 residues. V was shortened by 5 bases and J by 2 bases, with 8 bases between the two germline ends. The CDR3, as DNA: TGCGCCAGCAGGGGGACTGCTGGGGCCAACGTCCTGACTTTC. Translating gives CASRGTAGANVLTF.

The chain has TRBV20-1 and TRBJ2-1; D gene ambiguous. Per germline, CDR1 DFQATT and CDR2 SNEGSKA (reference sequence). This CDR3 spans 13 amino acids. Between the trimmed V and J ends, which lost 6 bases and 2 bases, there was a span of 11 bases. The CDR3 spells CSAAPRTYNEQFF. The CDR3 coding sequence is TGCAGTGCAGCCCCGAGGACCTACAATGAGCAGTTCTTC.

This clonotype has at least ten counts. The gene calls are TRBV3-1 and TRBJ1-4; D unclear. Germline loops: CDR1 LGHDT, CDR2 YNNKEL (reference sequence). This CDR3 contains 14 residues. The V and J ends lost 2 bases and 7 bases respectively, with 11 bases between them. CDR3 sequence: CASSQLLKPEKLFF. Written as DNA, the CDR3 is TGTGCCAGCAGCCAACTATTAAAGCCTGAAAAACTGTTTTTT. Full variable domain (rest looked up from reference TRBV3-1 and TRBJ1-4): DTAVSQTPKYLVTQMGNDKSIKCEQNLGHDTMYWYKQDSKKFLKIMFSYNNKELIINETVPNRFSPKSPDKAHLNLHINSLELGDSAVYFCASSQLLKPEKLFFGSGTQLSVL.

This clonotype was counted a few times. The V call is TRBV6-6, the J call TRBJ2-2; no clear D gene. CDR3 length equals 17 residues. Trimming shortened V by 6 bases and J by 2 bases, and 19 bases separated the two germline ends. The germline gives CDR1 MNHNY, CDR2 SVGAGI (reference sequence). The CDR3 sequence: CASSDFFAGRNTGELFF. The CDR3 DNA is TGTGCCAGCAGCGACTTCTTCGCTGGACGAAACACCGGGGAGCTGTTTTTT.

The sample holds many counts of this clonotype. The V call is TRBV29-1, the J call TRBJ2-4, with a possible D match to TRBD1 (7 bases). CDR3 length equals 13 residues. Per germline, CDR1 SQVTM and CDR2 ANQGSEA. The germline V and J ends were trimmed by 3 bases and 6 bases, with 12 bases remaining between them. The CDR3 reads CSVDRQGGNIQYF. CDR3 sequence (DNA): TGCAGCGTTGATAGGCAGGGGGGAAACATTCAGTACTTC.

This clonotype came up a few times. V usage is TRBV7-2 and J usage is TRBJ2-1; 9 nucleotides match TRBD1. The CDR3 extends over 17 amino acids. The V and J ends lost 5 bases and 7 bases, in that order; junction bases with no gene match: 15. Per the germline V gene, CDR1 is SGHTA and CDR2 is FQGNSA. CDR3 residues: CASSQPGTGHYGNEQFF. The CDR3 nucleotides are TGTGCCAGCAGCCAGCCCGGGACAGGGCACTACGGGAATGAGCAGTTCTTC.

This clonotype occurred many times. The J gene is TRBJ1-1, the V gene TRBV2; 11 nucleotides align to TRBD1. CDR3 length: 13 amino acids. V was clipped by 9 bases and J by 6 bases; unmatched bases: 6. Germline assignment: CDR1 SNHLY and CDR2 FYNNEI. CDR3 loop: CARRGTGGAEAFF. The CDR3 DNA reads TGTGCCAGACGAGGGACAGGGGGAGCTGAAGCTTTCTTT.

The chain employs TRBV7-2 and TRBJ2-3; D gene ambiguous. Germline assignment: CDR1 SGHTA and CDR2 FQGNSA. The CDR3 extends over 14 amino acids. V shed 5 bases and J shed 6 bases, with 15 bases lying between them. The DNA of the CDR3 is TGTGCCAGCAGCCACGCATCGTCGGACGATACGCAGTATTTT. Protein sequence: CASSHASSDDTQYF.

About this clonotype itself: Because the CDR3 is missing its conserved closing phenylalanine or tryptophan, this is likely a read error. The chain has TRBV5-4 and TRBJ2-5, with TRBD1 matching over 8 bases. V dropped 0 bases and J dropped 5; count of bases not matched to a gene: 9. The V gene's germline CDR1 is SGHNT and CDR2 YYREEE (reference sequence). The CDR3 runs to 16 residues. CDR3 DNA: TGTGCCAGCAGCTTGGGGAACAGGGGGAACGGGGAGACCCAGTACTAC. This translates into CASSLGNRGNGETQYY.

This clonotype was observed a few times. The chain recombines TRBV6-1 with TRBJ2-6, with D maybe TRBD1 (5 bases). CDR1 and CDR2 from the germline V gene are MNHNS and SASEGT. The CDR3 is 16 residues long. Trimming cost V 4 bases and J 4 bases, with 14 bases left between them. CDR3 loop: CASSGGFWTGANVLTF. The CDR3, as DNA: TGTGCCAGCAGTGGTGGTTTCTGGACAGGGGCCAACGTCCTGACTTTC.

This clonotype was counted a few times. V usage is TRBV27 and J usage is TRBJ2-3; 7 nucleotides match TRBD2. The V and J ends lost 5 bases and 2 bases, in that order; junction bases with no gene match: 7. CDR1 MNHEY and CDR2 SMNVEV come from the germline V gene (reference sequence). The CDR3 contains 15 residues. CDR3 residues: CASSVLAAHTDTQYF. CDR3 in DNA: TGTGCCAGCAGTGTCCTAGCGGCCCACACAGATACGCAGTATTTT.